Each of the 27 T cell receptor beta chains below was sequenced from the same sample in a study of T cells expressing NK-cell markers (dated by TCRdb to 2020 to 2021). To prepare the library, 5' RACE was applied. The instrument was an Illumina HiSeq 2000. The reads, reprocessed by TCRdb, yield one row per CDR3 protein sequence and no DNA. This sample's table carries 160,000 or so distinct CDR3 sequences. Under 20% of the sample is in the top ten clones. The sample consisted of blood T cells: a sorted CD56 or NKG2C T cell subset, CD4+ or CD8+ T cells, or bulk PBMC T cells (not recorded which). The source is a woman aged 18-70 years in good health.

This chain connects TRBV9 to TRBJ2-1; TCRdb indicates TRBD1, and absent DNA this call remains unverified. CDR1 SGDLS and CDR2 YYNGEE come from the germline V gene. CDR3 length: 18 amino acids. The CDR3 protein is CASSVAGRGAPSYNEQFF.

The chain links TRBV7-2 to TRBJ2-1; with no DNA, the TCRdb D assignment of TRBD1 cannot be verified. Germline CDR1 reads SGHTA; CDR2 reads FQGNSA. The CDR3 spans 16 residues. CDR3 sequence: CASSLGTGKTGNEQFF.

CDR3 sequence reads: CASSQVQGTQYF. This sequence joins TRBV7-6 and TRBJ2-5; TCRdb designates TRBD1, a call that cannot be tested without DNA. Per germline, CDR1 SGHVS and CDR2 FNYEAQ. This CDR3 is built from 12 residues.

This chain joins TRBV7-6 and TRBJ1-1; TCRdb gives TRBD1 as the D gene, but with no DNA this cannot be confirmed. The CDR3 contains 14 residues. Per the germline V gene, CDR1 is SGHVS and CDR2 is FNYEAQ. The CDR3 loop is CASSLVTGVSEAFF.

This chain connects TRBV11-1 to TRBJ2-7; TCRdb's D call of TRBD1 is untestable without DNA. CDR3 length: 14 amino acids. Germline V gene data show CDR1 as SGHAT and CDR2 as FQDESV (reference sequence). The CDR3: CASSLDPRGREQYF.

This chain connects TRBV2 to TRBJ2-1. The CDR3 has 14 amino acids. Germline V gives CDR1 SNHLY, CDR2 FYNNEI. The CDR3 is CASSDSSAYNEQFF.

V is TRBV3-1 and J is TRBJ2-4; the TCRdb call, TRBD2, lacks DNA for checking. There are 17 residues in the CDR3. Germline V CDR1 and CDR2: LGHDT, YNNKEL (reference sequence). CDR3 sequence reads: CASSVTSALGAKNIQYF.

The V and J genes are TRBV28 and TRBJ1-2; TCRdb calls TRBD1, which cannot be checked without DNA. This CDR3 comprises 16 residues. Germline V gene data show CDR1 as MDHEN and CDR2 as SYDVKM. CDR3 loop: CASSLSDRGGSEGYTF.

The V call is TRBV20-1, the J call TRBJ1-3. The CDR3 loop spans 13 amino acids. Germline-derived CDR1 and CDR2 are DFQATT and SNEGSKA (reference sequence). The CDR3 protein is CSARRSSGNTIYF.

The rearrangement links TRBV9 to TRBJ1-1; TCRdb designates TRBD1, a call that cannot be tested without DNA. Germline V gene sequence: CDR1 SGDLS, CDR2 YYNGEE. The CDR3 covers 15 residues. The CDR3 region is CASSPTGGANTEAFF.

This chain connects TRBV20-1 to TRBJ1-5; as DNA is missing, the TRBD1 call by TCRdb cannot be tested. This CDR3 has 16 residues. Germline CDR1 is DFQATT and CDR2 is SNEGSKA (reference sequence). The CDR3 protein is CSAPLRGGASNQPQHF.

The chain is built from TRBV20-1 and TRBJ2-3. The CDR3 runs to 15 residues. The germline V gene encodes CDR1 DFQATT and CDR2 SNEGSKA (reference sequence). This CDR3 reads CSARSLGWYTDTQYF.

The rearrangement uses TRBV20-1 and TRBJ1-3; TCRdb picks TRBD1, but there is no DNA to check that call. The germline gives CDR1 DFQATT, CDR2 SNEGSKA (reference sequence). The CDR3 contains 16 residues. CDR3 loop: CSARTRTGGVGNTIYF.

The chain uses TRBV5-1 and TRBJ1-1; checking the TCRdb D call of TRBD1 is not possible without DNA. Germline V gene data show CDR1 as SGHRS and CDR2 as YFSETQ. CDR3 size: 13 residues. The CDR3 sequence is CASSFFQGVQAFF. Complete variable domain (other parts from reference TRBV5-1 and TRBJ1-1): KAGVTQTPRYLIKTRGQQVTLSCSPISGHRSVSWYQQTPGQGLQFLFEYFSETQRNKGNFPGRFSGRQFSNSRSEMNVSTLELGDSALYLCASSFFQGVQAFFGQGTRLTVV.

V and J are TRBV9 and TRBJ1-4; TCRdb's D call, TRBD1, is unchecked because there is no DNA. CDR1 is SGDLS and CDR2 is YYNGEE in the germline V gene. This CDR3 has 14 amino acids. CDR3 loop: CASTVGQSPEKLFF.

CDR3 in amino acids: CASSPSRQGSYEQYF. The chain couples TRBV5-1 to TRBJ2-7. Germline V gives CDR1 SGHRS, CDR2 YFSETQ. This CDR3 spans 15 amino acids.

The chain employs TRBV15 and TRBJ2-2; TCRdb names TRBD1, which stays unverified in the absence of DNA. Germline lookup yields CDR1 LNHNV and CDR2 YYDKDF (reference sequence). The CDR3 covers 13 residues. The CDR3 spells CATSGGLTGELFF.

The rearrangement joins TRBV20-1 to TRBJ1-1; TCRdb's D gene call, TRBD1, goes unchecked for lack of DNA. The germline V gene has CDR1 DFQATT and CDR2 SNEGSKA (reference sequence). This CDR3 contains 13 residues. The CDR3 here is CSVSAPGRAEAFF.

J is TRBJ2-5 and V is TRBV5-1; TCRdb designates TRBD1, a call that cannot be tested without DNA. The CDR3 has 14 residues. The germline CDR1 and CDR2 sequences are SGHRS and YFSETQ. CDR3: CASSLYQGRETQYF. The full variable domain, its missing parts supplied by reference TRBV5-1 and TRBJ2-5, is KAGVTQTPRYLIKTRGQQVTLSCSPISGHRSVSWYQQTPGQGLQFLFEYFSETQRNKGNFPGRFSGRQFSNSRSEMNVSTLELGDSALYLCASSLYQGRETQYFGPGTRLLVL.

CDR3 region: CASSVAGGEDTQYF. This chain uses TRBV9 with TRBJ2-3; the D gene TCRdb calls, TRBD2, cannot be checked with no DNA. This CDR3 is built from 14 residues. Germline-derived CDR1 and CDR2 are SGDLS and YYNGEE.

This chain connects TRBV20-1 to TRBJ2-1. The germline V gene has CDR1 DFQATT and CDR2 SNEGSKA (reference sequence). The CDR3 is 15 amino acids. The CDR3 is CSARRSYDSYNEQFF.

V gene TRBV4-2 combines with J gene TRBJ2-7; the D gene TCRdb calls, TRBD1, cannot be checked with no DNA. This CDR3 comprises 17 residues. From germline, CDR1 is LGHNA and CDR2 YNFKEQ. This chain's CDR3 is CASSQDKAGTLSYEQYF.

V usage is TRBV2 and J usage is TRBJ2-1; no DNA is available, so the TRBD2 call from TCRdb remains unchecked. The CDR3 is made up of 15 amino acids. Germline CDR1 and CDR2: SNHLY and FYNNEI. The chain's CDR3 is CASSSRLAEGNEQFF.

The V gene is TRBV7-8, the J gene TRBJ2-1; TCRdb indicates TRBD2, and absent DNA this call remains unverified. The CDR3 totals 17 residues. CDR1 SGHVS and CDR2 FQNEAQ come from the germline V gene. The CDR3 here is CASSSPGLAGAYNEQFF.

The CDR3 here is CASSPPAGAGGTQYF. The chain links TRBV18 to TRBJ2-3. This CDR3 has 15 residues. Germline V CDR1 and CDR2: KGHSH, LQKENI.

The chain employs TRBV5-1 and TRBJ2-2. Germline loops: CDR1 SGHRS, CDR2 YFSETQ. This CDR3 is 13 amino acids long. The CDR3: CASSAPNSGELFF.

The chain uses TRBV6-1 and TRBJ2-5; the D call of TRBD2 rests on TCRdb alone, since no DNA is present to check it. Germline V gives CDR1 MNHNS, CDR2 SASEGT. The length of the CDR3 is 16 residues. The CDR3 spells CASSQTSGRVAETQYF.